This T cell receptor beta chain was sequenced during a study of cytomegalovirus exposure and HLA in healthy donors. Remarks on this clone: Its antigen is unidentified.

Study observations and caveats: The authors later found most CMV-associated TCR beta chains appeared HLA-restricted. V- and J-gene trimming of TCR beta was linked (in a later analysis) to a missense DCLRE1C variant. The study designated roughly 160 TCR beta chains cytomegalovirus-associated.

This CDR3 has 14 amino acids. V gave up 7 bases and J gave up 3 bases, with 15 bases separating them. The V gene's germline CDR1 is SNHLY and CDR2 FYNNEI. Researchers ran the PCR with 60 Vbeta and 13 Jbeta primers. In the original analysis: An analysis performed later counted 75 million to 80 million unique TCR beta chains (roughly 11 million of them shared). Sequencing was performed with immunoSEQ multiplex PCR; in TCRdb, only in-frame clones are kept and a portion is missing. V, J and clone size reflect that table, while D and trimming were determined from the DNA. This table has 95,000 to 120,000 clones, 82% appearing once.

This receptor was obtained from a woman in her late teens or twenties in good health and CMV-seronegative. This sequence joins TRBV2 and TRBJ1-2, with D maybe TRBD1 (6 bases). Sequenced: PBMCs. This chain's CDR3 is CASIPTGIDYGYTF. CDR3 in DNA: TGTGCCAGCATACCCACAGGGATCGACTATGGCTACACCTTC.